This TCR beta chain was identified in a study of CD8+ T cells in alopecia areata. Study-wide results and caveats: Normal skin contains resident alphabeta T cells, and these are also sequenced in scalp samples. Sharing of TCRs across patients appeared less clear than in mice, possibly for HLA-related reasons.

Extraction and reverse transcription of RNA yielded cDNA as the sequencing template. Profiled with immunoSEQ multiplex PCR; TCRdb holds only in-frame clones, not every one. This table holds 120,000 to 150,000 clones, 62% found once. PBMCs yielded sorted CD4+ and CD8+ T cells. This CDR3 has 12 residues. Germline assignment: CDR1 MGHRA and CDR2 YSYEKL. With 5 bases removed from V and 5 bases from J, the gap between germline ends came to 7 bases. On this clone itself: The target antigen is unknown.

The V call is TRBV4-1, the J call TRBJ2-4, with D perhaps TRBD2 (5 bases). Sample: CD8+ T cells sorted from blood. The TCR comes from a human donor in good health. CDR3 region: CASSGSQNIQYF. CDR3 DNA: TGCGCCAGCAGCGGGAGTCAAAACATTCAGTACTTC.